What follows describes a single T cell receptor (beta chain). Its recognized antigen is unknown. Base quality data are lacking; no much larger clone is found one base away. The data derive from a study of cytomegalovirus exposure and HLA in healthy donors (dated by TCRdb to about 2017). Concerning the study at large: In an earlier analysis of several hundred of the donors, around 300 Gb of sequence data and 90 million to 130 million unique TCR beta sequences from about 179 million T cells were reported. Approximately 300 gigabases of sequencing data and roughly 80 million unique TCR sequences made up an early release that covered several hundred HLA-typed donors. Of the approximately 400 genotyped donors, around 81% fell in the genetic ancestry cluster associated with self-reported Caucasian donors. The study aimed to test whether signatures of past pathogen exposure could be identified by cataloging public T cell receptors. The study profiled the T cell repertoires of hundreds of subjects by immunosequencing and related them to cytomegalovirus serostatus. In addition to the first cohort of 650 to 800 subjects, a separate validation cohort of approximately 110 different subjects was used. To predict cytomegalovirus infection status, the study combined high-throughput TCR immunosequencing, statistical association of individual TCRs with disease status, and machine learning. In a later analysis, previously published TCR beta repertoires from about 670 donors were re-analyzed and high-resolution HLA genotyping was added so that TCR occurrence patterns could be studied. Rather than drawing on any new phenotypic data, the later analysis identified candidate immune exposures from TCR beta sequences and the way those sequences occurred across donors. An earlier analysis of nearly 600 of the donors applied high-throughput TCR beta sequencing to assess whether each TCR beta V gene segment acted as functional or pseudogenic. Donor age, sex, ethnicity and CMV serostatus were collected together with the repertoire data. A later genetic analysis used genome-wide SNP genotypes for about 65% of the roughly 700 donors, treating that subset as a discovery cohort. All discovery cohort repertoires had been generated using a single sequencing platform. HLA typing covered class I and class II loci at four-digit resolution. Typing coverage differed by locus: A, B, C, DRB1 and DQB1 were typed in about 629-630 donors, DQA1 in 500 to 550, DPA1 in around 600, and DPB1 in 400 to 490. Roughly five DR-DQ haplotypes were handled as single units for association and clustering, since linkage in the cohort was strong. On average, 235,054 unique TCR beta nucleotide sequences were sequenced per donor among several hundred genotyped donors of the cohort, with 15% to 20% of those sequences being non-productive. Here is what the overall study found, with its caveats: According to a later genetic analysis, donors in an Asian-associated ancestry cluster had fewer N-insertions in productive TCRs than the approximately 650-donor mean. About 17 rarely observed V segments, including chromosome 9 orphons, were excluded from the earlier analysis of some 590 of the donors because counts were too low. The presence/absence analyses assumed that sequencing depth was roughly uniform across donors, and that assumption may not be true. The study gave a list of about 170 TCR beta chains associated with cytomegalovirus. For the cohort, immune exposure information was limited to CMV serostatus. A few of the identified cytomegalovirus-associated TCR beta chains were confirmed in vitro to be specific for cytomegalovirus antigens. An association between a missense DCLRE1C variant and V-gene and J-gene trimming of TCR beta chains was found in a later genetic analysis and replicated in an independent cohort. The sequencing pipeline was judged likely to have produced a cluster of highly shared sequence variants as a technical artifact. According to a later analysis, parvovirus B19, influenza, CMV and Epstein-Barr virus appeared linked to several top co-occurrence clusters. The authors suggested that the approach could potentially be extended to other disease states and immunological phenotypes. Assigning TCR associations to individual alleles was difficult when HLA alleles, especially DR and DQ, strongly co-occurred. In this cohort, only TCR beta chains were sequenced, and detectable features were limited by the absence of alpha or paired-chain data. An earlier analysis of several hundred of the donors showed that most TCR beta V segments appeared in productive rearrangements either about 87% or about 30% of the time, which broadly matched IMGT annotations. The classifier was reported to diagnose cytomegalovirus status with high specificity and sensitivity in both the original cohort and the validation cohort. A further reported finding was that TCR beta sequences accurately predicted the HLA-A and HLA-B alleles for most subjects in the first cohort. Because some donors lacked HLA typing at each locus, the association tests relied only on the typed subset. Compared with equally common non-associated chains, HLA-associated TCR beta chains in a later analysis were more clonally expanded and had lower generation probabilities. Most TCR sequences were seen in very few donors, while some public TCRs were found in many individuals. In a later analysis, some 18,000 TCR beta sequences were associated with specific HLA alleles at a false discovery rate of 0.05. According to a later analysis, most CMV-associated TCR beta chains appeared to be HLA-restricted, and the HLA associations seemed to be driven largely by CMV exposure. Linkage disequilibrium might explain the correlated functional status among segregating V segments, but an unknown experimental factor could not be ruled out. According to a later analysis, TCR association rates differed among HLA loci, with DRB1 alleles showing the most associated TCRs and HLA-C alleles showing the fewest. Some IMGT-functional V segments, including TRBV6-2 and TRBV6-3, could not be told apart with the 87-base-pair reads, so those segments were excluded.

In total, 630 or so healthy bone marrow donors made up the cohort. At the time of sampling, every cohort member was nominally healthy, though immune exposures that went unrecorded were likely present. The donor tested CMV seropositive, placing the donor among the roughly 300 seropositive members of the cohort. A peripheral blood sample was collected from each donor, and TCR beta sequencing was performed on peripheral blood mononuclear cells. Genomic DNA extraction from the blood cell samples was performed with the Qiagen DNeasy Blood Extraction Kit. Libraries were built with the immunoSEQ multiplex PCR assay. For the multiplex PCR, a mixture combining 60 forward primers for TCR Vbeta segments and 13 reverse primers for TCR Jbeta segments was used. The CDR3 region of rearranged TCR beta genes was amplified from genomic DNA with a multiplex PCR assay. Amplified TCR beta libraries were sequenced as 87-base-pair reads on the Illumina HiSeq System. Per the authors' processing: A later analysis counted 65 million to 90 million unique TCR beta chains across the 550 to 750 repertoires, and 10 million to 11 million of these chains were shared by at least two donors. Raw reads were error-corrected and collapsed into unique sequences by a nearest-neighbor algorithm in which closely related sequences were merged to remove PCR and sequencing errors. CDR3 sequences were aligned to IMGT reference sequences to assign V, D and J gene segments. For a sequence to be retained, at least a six-nucleotide match to both a V gene segment and a J gene segment was required. Rearrangements were classified as productive when the CDR3 lacked stop codons and remained in frame with V and J, and all other rearrangements were classified as non-productive. CDR3 was defined according to IMGT convention as the region running from the second conserved V-encoded cysteine to the conserved J-encoded phenylalanine. The earlier analysis of about 530 of the donors excluded any sequence lacking an unambiguous match to a single V gene segment. An earlier analysis of about 590 of the donors classified V segments as functional when productive rearrangements were above 56.7% and as segregating when the standard deviation between donors was above 5%. A statistical classification framework was built to diagnose cytomegalovirus status from the catalog of TCR beta chain sequences. V and J gene assignment, in a later analysis, came from comparing TCR nucleotide sequences with IMGT/GENE-DB human TR gene sequences. Using the TCRdist pipeline, a later analysis assigned CDR3 sequences along with most-parsimonious VDJ recombination scenarios. In a later analysis, each TCR beta chain was defined by its CDR3 amino acid sequence together with its V-gene family, and reads lacking a unique V-gene family were excluded. A later analysis removed nearly 600 highly shared, low-generation-probability nucleotide sequences to deal with suspected cross-contamination and a sequencing artifact. In a later analysis, a clonal expansion index was calculated for each public chain from normalized within-repertoire ranks of inferred template counts. A later analysis computed generation probabilities with a VDJ recombination model fitted to out-of-frame rearrangements, and checked the results against IGoR. A later analysis scored TCR-TCR, TCR-HLA and TCR-CMV co-occurrence with hypergeometric tests, applying a repertoire-size bias correction to TCR pairs. False discovery rates were estimated in a later analysis by permuting HLA or CMV assignments 20 times. In a later analysis, co-occurring TCRs were grouped using DBSCAN, with TCRdist sequence similarity added in when clustering inside HLA-allele-positive subsets. For co-occurrence clustering, repertoires with fewer than 30,000 or more than 120,000 public chains were excluded, along with a handful of repertoires with anomalous nucleotide sharing. What TCRdb holds here is the immuneACCESS table cut down to in-frame rearrangements. Part of the clones is not present; checked against another copy, under half of the missing clones reflect an unresolved V gene, and the others are unexplained. V and J calls and clone size are those listed in that table; D and trimming were worked out from the DNA. For this sample there are over 150,000 clones; 77% appear just once. The ten largest clones add up to 3.7% of the sample.

Its CDR3 holds 17 amino acids, cysteine through phenylalanine. CDR3 DNA only is kept here, 51 bases in frame from base 1. CDR1 and CDR2, looked up from the germline V gene (reference sequence), are LNHDA and SQIVND. After removal of 5 bases from V and 0 bases from J, the junction retains 12 bases not matched to a gene. Sequencing input: PBMCs. The receptor chain draws on TRBV19 and TRBJ1-1; 7 junctional bases match TRBD1. The receptor comes from an older woman in good health and CMV-seropositive. The CDR3 in this case is CASSSRTGQSLNTEAFF. The nucleotide sequence is given as TGTGCCAGTAGTTCGAGAACGGGACAGAGTTTGAACACTGAAGCTTTCTTT.